Below, 21 T cell receptor beta chains from the same sample are listed, as sequenced in a study of blood T cell repertoires in COVID-19. Sequencing used immunoSEQ multiplex PCR; TCRdb keeps in-frame clones, though not all of them. The repertoire holds 150,000 to 200,000 clones, approximately 92% seen once, with roughly 4.8% in the top ten. The specimen sequenced was peripheral blood. Source of these receptors: a man aged 25 to 40 with COVID-19, enrolled during active disease.

The chain employs TRBV19 and TRBJ2-3; 9 bases are shared with TRBD2. This CDR3 is 16 amino acids long. CDR1 is LNHDA, CDR2 SQIVND, per germline (reference sequence). J gave up 3 bases and V 3 bases, and 7 bases lay outside the gene matches. CDR3 in amino acids: CASSILAGMGTDTQYF. CDR3 nucleotide sequence: TGTGCCAGTAGTATTCTAGCGGGGATGGGAACAGATACGCAGTATTTT.

The V gene is TRBV5-6, the J gene TRBJ2-5; 7 bases line up with TRBD2. The CDR3 sequence is 14 residues long. Unmatched junction bases numbered 3, after V lost 3 bases and J lost 1 base. The germline gives CDR1 SGHDT, CDR2 YYEEEE. The DNA of the CDR3 is TGTGCCAGCAGCTGGGGGGGACGCCAAGAGACCCAGTACTTC. Its translation: CASSWGGRQETQYF.

The genes are TRBV7-2 and TRBJ2-5, with TRBD2 identical over 7 bases. There are 14 residues in the CDR3. In germline, CDR1 is SGHTA, CDR2 FQGNSA. Unmatched junction bases numbered 7, after V lost 3 bases and J lost 6 bases. This CDR3 is CASSFPGRVQTQYF. DNA of the CDR3: TGTGCCAGCAGCTTCCCGGGGAGGGTACAGACCCAGTACTTC.

The gene calls are TRBV19 and TRBJ2-1, with 12 positions matching TRBD2. Germline CDR1 and CDR2: LNHDA and SQIVND (reference sequence). CDR3 length equals 17 residues. V lost 0 bases to trimming and J lost 9 bases; unmatched junction nucleotides: 9. The CDR3 nucleotides are TGTGCCAGTAGTATAGATCAACTAGCGGGAGGAAGTATTGAGCAGTTCTTC. Encoded protein: CASSIDQLAGGSIEQFF.

The chain joins TRBV27 to TRBJ1-1; 7 bases map to TRBD1. The ends lost 3 bases at V and 5 bases at J; junction bases unmatched: 3. The CDR3 sequence is 13 residues long. The germline V gene encodes CDR1 MNHEY and CDR2 SMNVEV (reference sequence). The CDR3 loop is CASSLTGNTEAFF. CDR3 nucleotides: TGTGCCAGCAGTTTGACAGGGAATACTGAAGCTTTCTTT.

The rearrangement links TRBV7-2 to TRBJ2-1, with D possibly TRBD1 on 6 matching bases. With 3 bases removed from V and 7 bases from J, the gap between germline ends came to 10 bases. Germline lookup yields CDR1 SGHTA and CDR2 FQGNSA. This CDR3 has 13 amino acids. The CDR3 here is CASSFWGRNEQFF. Here the CDR3 DNA reads TGTGCCAGCAGCTTTTGGGGGCGGAATGAGCAGTTCTTC.

The chain joins TRBV18 to TRBJ2-1; tentative D call: TRBD2 (6 bases). Germline lookup yields CDR1 KGHSH and CDR2 LQKENI. The CDR3 loop spans 13 amino acids. V dropped 5 bases and J dropped 7 bases, with 12 bases sitting between them. The CDR3 here is CASSSSVENEQFF. CDR3 nucleotide sequence: TGTGCCAGCTCATCTAGCGTGGAGAATGAGCAGTTCTTC.

This clone occurred once. The chain is built from TRBV6-5 and TRBJ1-2; D might be TRBD1 (6 bases). The V end was cut by 2 bases, the J end by 6 bases, with 13 bases between. This CDR3 contains 14 residues. Germline V gives CDR1 MNHEY, CDR2 SVGAGI. DNA of the CDR3: TGTGCCAGCAGTTACGCCCTCTCAGGGGATGGCTACACCTTC. Encoded protein: CASSYALSGDGYTF.

This CDR3 is CASLSGLGRADTQYF. The CDR3 DNA sequence: TGTGCCAGCCTTTCGGGACTTGGGAGGGCAGATACGCAGTATTTT. The V gene is TRBV27, the J gene TRBJ2-3, with 7 nucleotides matching TRBD2. V lost 8 bases, J lost 4 bases, and 12 bases stayed unmatched. The CDR3 covers 15 residues. CDR1 is MNHEY, CDR2 SMNVEV, per germline (reference sequence).

This clone was seen a single time. The chain is built from TRBV18 and TRBJ2-7; perhaps TRBD1 as D (6 bases). Germline values: CDR1 KGHSH, CDR2 LQKENI. The ends were cut back, 0 bases at V and 5 bases at J, with 14 bases in the middle. The CDR3 loop spans 15 amino acids. The CDR3 sequence: CASSPPWGQGNEQYF. DNA for the CDR3: TGTGCCAGCTCACCACCTTGGGGGCAGGGGAACGAGCAGTACTTC. The variable domain in full, completed from reference TRBV18 and TRBJ2-7, reads NAGVMQNPRHLVRRRGQEARLRCSPMKGHSHVYWYRQLPEEGLKFMVYLQKENIIDESGMPKERFSAEFPKEGPSILRIQQVVRGDSAAYFCASSPPWGQGNEQYFGPGTRLTVT.

The J gene is TRBJ1-1, the V gene TRBV18, with TRBD1 matching 7 bases. This CDR3 contains 15 residues. Germline CDR1 KGHSH, CDR2 LQKENI. V lost 0 bases, J lost 1 base, and 2 bases stayed unmatched. The CDR3 protein is CASSPPGQWNTEAFF. DNA for the CDR3: TGTGCCAGCTCACCACCGGGACAGTGGAACACTGAAGCTTTCTTT.

The rearrangement uses TRBV5-1 and TRBJ2-7, with 9 bases identical to TRBD1. CDR1 is SGHRS, CDR2 YFSETQ, per germline. This CDR3 region has 14 residues. V trimming: 4 bases; J trimming: 1 base; junction bases outside the gene matches: 3. CDR3 in DNA: TGCGCCAGCAGCCAAGGACAGGGGTCCTACGAGCAGTACTTC. Translated, it gives CASSQGQGSYEQYF.

This chain links TRBV10-1 with TRBJ1-1; D is possibly TRBD1 (5 bases). Germline values: CDR1 WNHNN, CDR2 SYGVQD (reference sequence). V dropped 1 base and J dropped 2 bases, with 20 bases sitting between them. The CDR3 contains 18 residues. The CDR3 here is CASSEYRSVLPKNTEAFF. The CDR3 coding sequence is TGCGCCAGCAGTGAGTACAGGAGCGTTCTTCCAAAAAACACTGAAGCTTTCTTT.

Turning to this clone: This specimen includes other DNA sequences encoding the same CDR3. This sequence joins TRBV19 and TRBJ1-2, with TRBD1 identical over 7 bases. The CDR3 consists of 13 residues. With V trimmed by 3 bases and J by 5 bases, 3 bases remained unmatched. Looked up from germline, CDR1 is LNHDA and CDR2 is SQIVND (reference sequence). This CDR3 is CASSIAGGYGYTF. The CDR3 DNA reads as TGTGCCAGTAGTATCGCAGGGGGATATGGCTACACCTTC.

V is TRBV6-2 or TRBV6-3 and J is TRBJ2-7; 7 nucleotides match TRBD2. The germline V gene has CDR1 MNHEY and CDR2 SVGEGT. J lost 5 bases, V lost 4 bases, and 5 bases had no gene match. The CDR3 consists of 13 residues. CDR3 sequence (DNA): TGTGCCAGCAGTTGGGTAGCGGGCCACGAGCAGTACTTC. It yields the protein CASSWVAGHEQYF.

J is TRBJ2-3 and V is TRBV12-3 or TRBV12-4, with a tentative D call TRBD1 (6 bases). The germline V and J ends were trimmed by 1 base and 5 bases, with 7 bases remaining between them. CDR3 length: 13 residues. CDR3 coding DNA: TGTGCCAGCAGTTTAGGGGACAAAGATACGCAGTATTTT. Translation gives CASSLGDKDTQYF.

This chain connects TRBV7-2 to TRBJ2-5; D is perhaps TRBD2 (6 bases). The germline CDR1 and CDR2 sequences are SGHTA and FQGNSA. CDR3 size: 13 residues. Trimming removed 5 bases from V and 3 bases from J, with 10 bases in between. In nucleotides, the CDR3 is TGTGCCAGCAGCGCGACTAGAGAAGAGACCCAGTACTTC. It yields the protein CASSATREETQYF.

The chain recombines TRBV10-3 with TRBJ1-2; D ambiguous. V lost 6 bases to trimming and J lost 8 bases, with 28 bases between them. Looked up from germline, CDR1 is ENHRY and CDR2 is SYGVKD. This CDR3 region has 17 residues. This chain's CDR3 is CAIRNKGSGPTLGGYTF. DNA of the CDR3: TGTGCCATCAGAAACAAGGGAAGCGGCCCTACTTTGGGAGGCTACACCTTC.

The gene calls are TRBV10-3 and TRBJ1-5; D remains ambiguous. CDR3 length: 14 amino acids. CDR1 is ENHRY and CDR2 is SYGVKD in the germline V gene. Between the trimmed V and J ends, which lost 3 bases and 4 bases, there was a span of 10 bases. The CDR3: CAISDLSANQPQHF. In DNA form, the CDR3 reads TGTGCCATCAGTGACCTCAGTGCAAATCAGCCCCAGCATTTT.

Worth noting for this clone: Other DNA sequences within the sample encode an identical CDR3. The chain has TRBV18 and TRBJ1-1, with 8 bases lining up with TRBD1. Trimming removed 6 bases from V and 0 bases from J; junction bases left unmatched: 3. From germline, CDR1 is KGHSH and CDR2 LQKENI. The CDR3 covers 14 residues. This chain's CDR3 is CASSSTGVNTEAFF. Here the CDR3 DNA reads TGTGCCAGCTCGTCGACAGGGGTGAACACTGAAGCTTTCTTT.

The genes are TRBV4-1 and TRBJ1-5; D is ambiguous. Germline V gene sequence: CDR1 MGHRA, CDR2 YSYEKL. The CDR3 is 18 amino acids. V shed 0 bases and J shed 0 bases, with 15 bases lying between them. CDR3 protein: CASSQDVAPGYSNQPQHF. CDR3 sequence (DNA): TGCGCCAGCAGCCAAGACGTCGCCCCAGGTTATAGCAATCAGCCCCAGCATTTT.